This T cell receptor (beta chain) was identified in a study of neurological immune-mediated disorders. Synthesis of cDNA used 5'RACE (with 10-nucleotide random UMIs). The yield of each sequencing run was over 170 million TCR-beta sequences from 15-18 subjects. TCRdb reprocessed the 5' RACE reads via MiXCR and lists one record per CDR3 protein. Here the sample spans tens of thousands of distinct CDR3 sequences, 11% being singletons. CDR1 SGHDT and CDR2 YYEEEE come from the germline V gene. This CDR3 is built from 14 residues. V was clipped by 5 bases and J by 5 bases, with 16 bases between them. General observations from the study: CDR3 amino acid sequences found in expanded clones were never shared across subjects, suggesting private repertoires in all groups.

This clonotype appeared many times. The antigen is not known. Sequencing was done on a sample of CD4+ T cells from blood. V is TRBV5-6 and J is TRBJ1-1, with a tentative D call TRBD1 (5 bases). The sequence came from a woman aged 25 to 45 with HTLV-1-associated myelopathy (HAM/TSP). CDR3 amino acids: CASSPQGVRTEAFF. The CDR3 DNA reads TGTGCCAGCAGTCCGCAAGGGGTTCGGACTGAAGCTTTCTTT.